Listed here is a single T cell receptor beta chain. Antigen specificity is unknown. There are 16 residues in the CDR3. V lost 2 bases and J lost 0; bases outside the gene matches: 6. Germline values: CDR1 MDHEN, CDR2 SYDVKM. This entry comes from a study of post-analysis software for immune sequencing data. Study information: Included among the disease courses, which were recorded for the cohort, were relapsing-remitting, secondary progressive and progressive-relapsing multiple sclerosis. Points from the study as a whole: TRBV5-6, TRBV5-1 and TRBV20-1 were among roughly five TRBV segments more frequent in patients than controls. Strong co-clustering by F measure was seen for same-batch samples.

Unique molecular identifiers featured in each of the TCR beta cDNA libraries. The authors obtained 540,000 or so cDNA molecules from roughly 1 to 10 million T cells. TCRdb re-derived calls from the PCR reads in MiXCR, one entry per CDR3 protein. The sample holds around 770,000 distinct CDR3 sequences, around 46% seen once. The V call is TRBV28, the J call TRBJ1-1; the match to TRBD1 covers 7 bases. The sequence came from a girl aged 5-17 years with multiple sclerosis. Sequences were obtained from blood. The CDR3 region has the DNA TGTGCCAGCAGTTTAGGCAGGGGGGTAATGAACACTGAAGCTTTCTTT. The encoded protein is CASSLGRGVMNTEAFF.